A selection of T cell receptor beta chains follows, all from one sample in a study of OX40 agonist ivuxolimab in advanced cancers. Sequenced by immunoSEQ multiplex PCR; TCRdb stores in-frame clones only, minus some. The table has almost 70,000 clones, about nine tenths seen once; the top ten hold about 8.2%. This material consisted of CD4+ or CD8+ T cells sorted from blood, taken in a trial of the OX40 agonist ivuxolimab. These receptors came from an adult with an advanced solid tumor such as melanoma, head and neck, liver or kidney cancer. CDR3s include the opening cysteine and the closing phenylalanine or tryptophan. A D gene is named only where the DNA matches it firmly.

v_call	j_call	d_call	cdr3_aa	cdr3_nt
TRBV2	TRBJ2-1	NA	CASSIPTGRNEQFF	TGTGCCAGCAGTATTCCGACAGGACGCAATGAGCAGTTCTTC
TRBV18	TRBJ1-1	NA	CASSSDQMNTEAFF	TGTGCCAGCTCATCCGACCAGATGAACACTGAAGCTTTCTTT
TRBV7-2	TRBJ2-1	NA	CASSHRQREQFF	TGTGCCAGCAGCCATCGACAACGTGAGCAGTTCTTC
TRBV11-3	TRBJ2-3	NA	CASSLEMGKGSYTQYF	TGTGCCAGCAGCTTAGAAATGGGGAAGGGGTCCTATACGCAGTATTTT
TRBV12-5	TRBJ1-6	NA	CSSAPTLSYSPLHF	TGTTCTAGTGCCCCGACCCTCTCTTATTCACCCCTCCACTTT
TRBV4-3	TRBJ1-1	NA	CASSQEGFF	TGCGCCAGCAGCCAAGAAGGTTTCTTT
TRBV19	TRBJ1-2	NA	CASSIDRRADGYTF	TGTGCCAGTAGTATAGATCGCAGGGCAGATGGCTACACCTTC
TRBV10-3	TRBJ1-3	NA	CAISEPGRSGNTIYF	TGTGCCATCAGTGAGCCAGGACGCTCTGGAAACACCATATATTTT
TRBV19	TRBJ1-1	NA	CASSRASGGLGSEAFF	TGTGCCAGTAGTCGGGCCTCCGGGGGACTGGGCTCTGAAGCTTTCTTT
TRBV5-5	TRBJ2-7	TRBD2	CASSLDPTSGVVEQYF	TGTGCCAGCAGCTTGGATCCGACTAGCGGGGTGGTCGAGCAGTACTTC